The clone carrying this TCR beta chain was seen repeatedly, ten times or more. The data were obtained in a study of T-cell reconstitution after alpha-beta-depleted transplantation in children. Preparation of the TCRbeta library involved a method that used unique molecular identifiers. Using its own MiXCR run on the PCR reads, TCRdb lists one record per CDR3 protein. The sample comprises approximately 590,000 distinct CDR3 sequences, approximately 10% of which are singletons, and around 4% rests with the top ten. CDR3 length: 13 amino acids. V lost 0 bases and J lost 8, with 13 bases in between. CDR1 and CDR2 (germline): DFQATT, SNEGSKA (reference sequence).

The sample here was PBMCs from the stem cell graft donor, taken from the stem cell graft. The chain recombines TRBV20-1 with TRBJ1-2, with a weak D call TRBD1 (6 bases). The sequence came from a human donor who donated a stem cell graft to a child with acute myeloid leukemia. The chain's CDR3 is CSARDTGYLGYTF. DNA for the CDR3: TGCAGTGCTAGAGACACAGGGTATTTGGGCTACACCTTC.